This is a list of T cell receptor beta chains from one sample in a study of shared clonotypes between healthy human individuals. The protocol was immunoSEQ multiplex PCR, while the TCRdb copy is restricted to in-frame clones and leaves out a portion. Of a few million clones in the sample, less than 95% were seen once. The sequenced material came from naive CD4+ T cells from PBMCs. The receptors were gathered from a man aged 18 to 29 in good health. Some clones in this sample may be carry-over from other donors' samples. The CDR3 runs from the conserved cysteine through the conserved F or W. The order of the fields is J gene, D gene, V gene, clone size, CDR3 DNA, CDR3 protein. The D gene is left open where the match is weak. Expanded clones get a size class; other rows say once, few or many, or leave the size out.

TRBJ2-7 - TRBV28 - TGTGCCAGCAGTTTAGTTACAGGGAGCTACGAGCAGTACTTC CASSLVTGSYEQYF
TRBJ2-7 TRBD2 TRBV27 - TGTGCCAGCAGTTACTCCGGGACTAGCCTCTACGAGCAGTACTTC CASSYSGTSLYEQYF
TRBJ1-1 - TRBV18 few TGTGCCAGCTCACGGGGGAACACTGAAGCTTTCTTT CASSRGNTEAFF
TRBJ2-1 TRBD2 TRBV7-3 - TGTGCCAGCAGCTCCGGGACTAGCGGGAGGGAGCAGTTCTTC CASSSGTSGREQFF
TRBJ2-7 - TRBV29-1 - TGCAGCGTATCCCCGACATTTTACGAGCAGTACTTC CSVSPTFYEQYF
TRBJ1-1 - TRBV28 - TGTGCCAGCAGTACGACAGGGAACACTGAAGCTTTCTTT CASSTTGNTEAFF
TRBJ1-5 TRBD1 TRBV15 - TGTGCCACCGGGACAGGGGCTCCTCAGCCCCAGCATTTT CATGTGAPQPQHF
TRBJ1-5 - TRBV28 few TGTGCCAGCAGTTTACCCGAGCGCAATCAGCCCCAGCATTTT CASSLPERNQPQHF
TRBJ1-1 - TRBV6-5 - TGTGCCAGCAGGGGCACGCTTTTTGAAGCTTTCTTT CASRGTLFEAFF
TRBJ1-1 - TRBV7-3 - TGTGCCAGCAGCCCTTCGACCGGACGGGGAACTGAAGCTTTCTTT CASSPSTGRGTEAFF
TRBJ2-3 TRBD2 TRBV6-1 - TGTGCCAGCAGTGTAGCGGGAGGCCCGTCATTTCCCACAGATACGCAGTATTTT CASSVAGGPSFPTDTQYF
TRBJ2-2 - TRBV6-4 - TGTGCCAGCATCCTAGAAAAGGGCTCCGGGGAGCTGTTTTTT CASILEKGSGELFF
TRBJ1-1 - TRBV7-2 - TGTGCCAGCAGCGGACGTTTGTCCCGGGCTTTCTTT CASSGRLSRAFF
TRBJ1-1 - TRBV29-1 few TGCAGCGTTGAAAGGGAATCCATGAACACTGAAGCTTTCTTT CSVERESMNTEAFF
TRBJ1-1 - TRBV18 - TGTGCCAGCTCCCCAATCGTCGGGGGGCGGGCTGAAGCTTTCTTT CASSPIVGGRAEAFF
TRBJ1-2 TRBD1 TRBV5-6 - TGTGCCAGCAGCTTGGTTGTCCGGGACAGGCTAGAGGGCTACACCTTC CASSLVVRDRLEGYTF
TRBJ2-7 TRBD1 TRBV7-9 - TGTGCCAGCAGCTTAGGGGCAGGGGGATCCTACGAGCAGTACTTC CASSLGAGGSYEQYF
TRBJ2-7 TRBD1 TRBV30 - TGTGCCTGGAGCTGGCAGGGGGCCTACGAGCAGTACTTC CAWSWQGAYEQYF
TRBJ2-5 - TRBV7-2 - TGTGCCAGCAGCTTCGACCGGTCGGAGACCCAGTACTTC CASSFDRSETQYF
TRBJ2-5 - TRBV5-1 - TGCGCCAGCAGCTTGGTGGTGGGGGAGACCCAGTACTTC CASSLVVGETQYF
TRBJ2-1 - TRBV19 - TGTGCCAGTAGTATACGAACCACAGGGGAGCAGTTCTTC CASSIRTTGEQFF
TRBJ1-1 - TRBV7-3 - TGTGCCAGCAGCTTAATTAGGGGAAAAAACACTGAAGCTTTCTTT CASSLIRGKNTEAFF
TRBJ2-1 TRBD1 TRBV11-2 - TGTGCCAGCAGCTTAAGTTGGGACAGAACAATTAATGAGCAGTTCTTC CASSLSWDRTINEQFF
TRBJ2-5 TRBD1 TRBV5-4 - TGTGCCAGCAGCGCAACCGGGACAGGCCAAGAGACCCAGTACTTC CASSATGTGQETQYF
TRBJ2-1 - TRBV19 - TGTGCCAGTAGTATCCCGGTGGACGATCCTAATGAGCAGTTCTTC CASSIPVDDPNEQFF
TRBJ1-5 TRBD1 TRBV28 - TGTGCCAGCTTTCCGGGACAGGACAGTCAGCCCCAGCATTTT CASFPGQDSQPQHF
TRBJ1-5 - TRBV28 - TGTGCCAGCAGTTTAGTCAGGGTAGGCAATCAGCCCCAGCATTTT CASSLVRVGNQPQHF
TRBJ1-6 - TRBV30 - TGTGCCTGGAGTGGTGGGGGAACGGTGTCACCCCTCCACTTT CAWSGGGTVSPLHF
TRBJ2-1 TRBD1 TRBV5-1 once TGCGCCAGCACCCGCCGGACAGGGGAGAGTAATGAGCAGTTCTTC CASTRRTGESNEQFF
TRBJ2-7 - TRBV2 - TGTGCCAGCAAGGCGGACGGATTAAACTACGAGCAGTACTTC CASKADGLNYEQYF
TRBJ2-3 - TRBV12-1 - TGTGCCAGCAGCGCCCCCCACGGGAGTGCAGATACGCAGTATTTT CASSAPHGSADTQYF
TRBJ1-3 TRBD1 TRBV28 - TGTGCCAGTCGTAACAGGGGGAGCTCTGGAAACACCATATATTTT CASRNRGSSGNTIYF
TRBJ2-1 - TRBV6-5 - TGTGCCAGCAGTTACCGGGACAACAATGAGCAGTTCTTC CASSYRDNNEQFF